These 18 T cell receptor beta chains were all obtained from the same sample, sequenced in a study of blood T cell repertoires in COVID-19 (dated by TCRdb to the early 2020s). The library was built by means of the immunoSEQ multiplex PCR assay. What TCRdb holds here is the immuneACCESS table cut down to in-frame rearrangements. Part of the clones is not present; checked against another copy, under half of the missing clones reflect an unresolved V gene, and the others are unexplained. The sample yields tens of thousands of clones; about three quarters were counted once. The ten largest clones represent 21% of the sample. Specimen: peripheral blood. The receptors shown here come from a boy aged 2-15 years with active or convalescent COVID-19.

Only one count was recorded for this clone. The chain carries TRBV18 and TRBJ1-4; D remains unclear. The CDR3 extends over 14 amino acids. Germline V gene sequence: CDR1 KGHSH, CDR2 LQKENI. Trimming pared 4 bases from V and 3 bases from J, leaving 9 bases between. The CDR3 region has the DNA TGTGCCAGCTCACTATCCGGGGCTAATGAAAAACTGTTTTTT. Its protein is CASSLSGANEKLFF.

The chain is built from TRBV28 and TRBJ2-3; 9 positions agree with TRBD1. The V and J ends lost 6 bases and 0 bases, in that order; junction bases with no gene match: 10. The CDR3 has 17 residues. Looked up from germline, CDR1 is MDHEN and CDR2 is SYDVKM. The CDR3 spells CASRPGTGLTSTDTQYF. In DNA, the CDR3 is TGTGCCAGCAGACCCGGGACAGGGTTGACTAGCACAGATACGCAGTATTTT.

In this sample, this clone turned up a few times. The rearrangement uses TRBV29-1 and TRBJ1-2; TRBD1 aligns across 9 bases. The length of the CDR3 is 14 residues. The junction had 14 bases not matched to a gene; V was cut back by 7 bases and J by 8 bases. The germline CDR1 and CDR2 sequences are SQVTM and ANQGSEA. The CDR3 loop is CSASYPGTGRGYTF. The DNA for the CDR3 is TGCAGCGCCTCTTACCCCGGGACAGGGAGAGGCTACACCTTC. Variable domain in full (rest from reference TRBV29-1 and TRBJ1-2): SAVISQKPSRDICQRGTSLTIQCQVDSQVTMMFWYRQQPGQSLTLIATANQGSEATYESGFVIDKFPISRPNLTFSTLTVSNMSPEDSSIYLCSASYPGTGRGYTFGSGTRLTVV.

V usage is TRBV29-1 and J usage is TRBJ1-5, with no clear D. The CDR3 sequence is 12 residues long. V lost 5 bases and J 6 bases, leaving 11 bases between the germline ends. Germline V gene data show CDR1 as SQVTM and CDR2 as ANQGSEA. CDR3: CSVSTDGQPQHF. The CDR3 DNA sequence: TGCAGCGTTTCTACAGATGGTCAGCCCCAGCATTTT.

Here the CDR3 reads CASSQGGLAGTYEQYF. CDR3 sequence (DNA): TGCGCCAGCAGCCAGGGGGGACTAGCGGGAACCTACGAGCAGTACTTC. This chain uses TRBV4-1 with TRBJ2-7; 13 bases fit TRBD2. Losses at the gene ends were 3 bases for V and 2 bases for J; bases not matched to a gene: 4. The CDR3 has 16 amino acids. Germline V gene lookup returns CDR1 MGHRA and CDR2 YSYEKL.

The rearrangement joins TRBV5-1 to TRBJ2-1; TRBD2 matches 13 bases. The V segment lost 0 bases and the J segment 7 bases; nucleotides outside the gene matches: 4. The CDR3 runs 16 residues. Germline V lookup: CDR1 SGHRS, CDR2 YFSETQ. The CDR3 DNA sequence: TGCGCCAGCAGCTTGGAGGGACTAGCGGGAAGGAATGAGCAGTTCTTC. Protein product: CASSLEGLAGRNEQFF.

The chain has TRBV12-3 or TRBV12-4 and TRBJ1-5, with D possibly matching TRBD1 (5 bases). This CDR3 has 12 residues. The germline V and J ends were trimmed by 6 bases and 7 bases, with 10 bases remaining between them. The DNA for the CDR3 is TGTGCCAGCAGACAGGACGGGCAGCCCCAGCATTTT. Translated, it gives CASRQDGQPQHF.

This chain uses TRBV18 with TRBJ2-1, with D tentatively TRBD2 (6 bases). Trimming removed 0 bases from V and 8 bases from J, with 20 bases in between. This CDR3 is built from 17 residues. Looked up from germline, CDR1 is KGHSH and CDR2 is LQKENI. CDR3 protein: CASSPPVPGPGVHEQFF. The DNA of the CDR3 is TGTGCCAGCTCACCACCCGTTCCGGGCCCGGGGGTCCATGAGCAGTTCTTC.

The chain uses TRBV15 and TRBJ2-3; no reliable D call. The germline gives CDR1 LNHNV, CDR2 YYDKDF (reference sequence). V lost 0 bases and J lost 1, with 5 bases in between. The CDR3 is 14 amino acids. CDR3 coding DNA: TGTGCCACCAGCAGAGATTTCGGCACAGATACGCAGTATTTT. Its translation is CATSRDFGTDTQYF. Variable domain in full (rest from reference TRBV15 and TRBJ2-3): DAMVIQNPRYQVTQFGKPVTLSCSQTLNHNVMYWYQQKSSQAPKLLFHYYDKDFNNEADTPDNFQSRRPNTSFCFLDIRSPGLGDTAMYLCATSRDFGTDTQYFGPGTRLTVL.

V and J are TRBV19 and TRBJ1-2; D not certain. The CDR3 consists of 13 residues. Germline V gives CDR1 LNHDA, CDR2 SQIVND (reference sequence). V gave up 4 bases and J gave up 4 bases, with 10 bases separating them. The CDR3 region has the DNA TGTGCCAGTAGTACCGACTTCCCCTATGGCTACACCTTC. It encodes CASSTDFPYGYTF. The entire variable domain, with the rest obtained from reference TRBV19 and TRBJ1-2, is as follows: DGGITQSPKYLFRKEGQNVTLSCEQNLNHDAMYWYRQDPGQGLRLIYYSQIVNDFQKGDIAEGYSVSREKKESFPLTVTSAQKNPTAFYLCASSTDFPYGYTFGSGTRLTVV.

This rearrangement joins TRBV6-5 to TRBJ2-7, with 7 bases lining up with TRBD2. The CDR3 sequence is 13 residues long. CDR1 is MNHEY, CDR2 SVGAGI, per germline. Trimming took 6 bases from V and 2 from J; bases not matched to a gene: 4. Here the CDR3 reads CASRPGGPYEQYF. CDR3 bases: TGTGCCAGCAGACCGGGAGGACCCTACGAGCAGTACTTC.

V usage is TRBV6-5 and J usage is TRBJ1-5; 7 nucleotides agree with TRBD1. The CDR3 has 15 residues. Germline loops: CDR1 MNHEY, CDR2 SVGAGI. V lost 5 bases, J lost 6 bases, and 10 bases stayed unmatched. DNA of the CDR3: TGTGCCAGCAGTCCGACTACAGGGGAACGTCAGCCCCAGCATTTT. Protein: CASSPTTGERQPQHF.

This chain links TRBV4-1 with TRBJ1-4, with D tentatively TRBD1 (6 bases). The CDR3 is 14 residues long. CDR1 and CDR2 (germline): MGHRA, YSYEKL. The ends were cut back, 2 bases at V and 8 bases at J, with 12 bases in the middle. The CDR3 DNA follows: TGCGCCAGCAGCCAAAGGGGGGGAGCAGAAAAACTGTTTTTT. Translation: CASSQRGGAEKLFF.

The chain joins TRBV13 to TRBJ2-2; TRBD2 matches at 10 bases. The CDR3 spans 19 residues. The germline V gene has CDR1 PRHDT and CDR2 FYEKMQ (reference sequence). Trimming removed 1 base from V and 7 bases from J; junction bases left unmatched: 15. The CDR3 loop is CASSLAPGLAPFEYGELFF. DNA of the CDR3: TGTGCCAGCAGCTTAGCACCGGGACTAGCGCCCTTCGAGTACGGGGAGCTGTTTTTT.

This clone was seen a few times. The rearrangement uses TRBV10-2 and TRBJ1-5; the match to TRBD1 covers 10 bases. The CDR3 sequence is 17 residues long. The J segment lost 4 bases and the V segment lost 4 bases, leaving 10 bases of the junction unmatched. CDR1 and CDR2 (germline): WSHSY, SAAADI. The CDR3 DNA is TGCGCCAGCAGTGTGAGGTGGGACAGGGGAGGGAATCAGCCCCAGCATTTT. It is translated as CASSVRWDRGGNQPQHF.

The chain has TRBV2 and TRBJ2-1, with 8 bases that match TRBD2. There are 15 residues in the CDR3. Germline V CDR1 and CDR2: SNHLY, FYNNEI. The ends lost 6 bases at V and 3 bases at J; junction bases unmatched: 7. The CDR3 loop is CASRDSGDYYNEQFF. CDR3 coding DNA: TGTGCCAGCAGGGATAGCGGGGACTACTACAATGAGCAGTTCTTC. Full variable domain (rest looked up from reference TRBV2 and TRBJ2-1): EPEVTQTPSHQVTQMGQEVILRCVPISNHLYFYWYRQILGQKVEFLVSFYNNEISEKSEIFDDQFSVERPDGSNFTLKIRSTKLEDSAMYFCASRDSGDYYNEQFFGPGTRLTVL.

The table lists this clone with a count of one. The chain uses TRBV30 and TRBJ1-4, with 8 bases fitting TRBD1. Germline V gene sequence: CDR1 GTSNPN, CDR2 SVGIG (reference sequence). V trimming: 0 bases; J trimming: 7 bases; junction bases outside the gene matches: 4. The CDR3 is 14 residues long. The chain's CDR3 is CAWSVVDRGEKLFF. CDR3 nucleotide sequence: TGTGCCTGGAGTGTAGTCGACAGGGGTGAAAAACTGTTTTTT.

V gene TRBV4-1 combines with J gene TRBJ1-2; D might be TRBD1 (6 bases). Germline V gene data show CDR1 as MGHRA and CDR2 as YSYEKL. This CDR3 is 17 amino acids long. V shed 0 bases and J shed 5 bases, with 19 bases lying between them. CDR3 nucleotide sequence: TGCGCCAGCAGCCAAGAGATGGCGGGGGGCTCCGGGTATGGCTACACCTTC. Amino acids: CASSQEMAGGSGYGYTF.